This note documents a single T cell receptor (beta chain) sequence. This sample was taken from a study of T cells in narcolepsy. Study information: Patients with NT1 or NT2 and healthy control donors were enrolled.

The method was immunoSEQ multiplex PCR; TCRdb's version includes in-frame clones alone and lacks a portion of them. The table shows some 30,000 clones, with approximately 80% occurring only once. Germline V gives CDR1 SGHTA, CDR2 FQGNSA. The V end lost 6 bases, the J end lost 0 bases, and 13 bases lay between the germline ends. This CDR3 region has 15 residues. The rearrangement joins TRBV7-2 to TRBJ2-3, with a possible D match to TRBD1 (5 bases). The receptor's source is a human donor in good health. Input material: memory (CD45RA-) CD4+ T cells from blood. The CDR3 reads CASRDRPTSTDTQYF. In DNA, the CDR3 is TGTGCCAGCAGAGACAGACCAACTAGCACAGATACGCAGTATTTT.